Below, one T cell receptor (beta chain) is given with its context. The sample is drawn from a study of blood T cell repertoires in COVID-19. About the study: COVID-19 samples collected from the United States, Italy and Spain covered acute and convalescent phases.

CDR1 and CDR2 from the germline V gene are KGHSH and LQKENI. Deletions cut 3 bases from V and 2 bases from J, with 14 bases between. The CDR3 length is 16 residues. As processed by the authors: Estimated nucleated cell counts came from reference gene primer amplification. The data were produced by immunoSEQ multiplex PCR, yet TCRdb's version contains in-frame clones alone and is incomplete. V and J calls and clone size are given by that table; D and trimming were obtained from the DNA. The sample holds some 160,000 clones, under 80% seen once. The rearrangement joins TRBV18 to TRBJ2-1; the D gene is possibly TRBD2 (5 bases). This TCR derives from a man aged 55 to 69 with acute or convalescent COVID-19. What was sequenced was peripheral blood. For the CDR3, the DNA is TGTGCCAGCTCACCCCCCACTAGTTCCACCTACAATGAGCAGTTCTTC. This codes for CASSPPTSSTYNEQFF. Complete variable domain (other parts from reference TRBV18 and TRBJ2-1): NAGVMQNPRHLVRRRGQEARLRCSPMKGHSHVYWYRQLPEEGLKFMVYLQKENIIDESGMPKERFSAEFPKEGPSILRIQQVVRGDSAAYFCASSPPTSSTYNEQFFGPGTRLTVL.